This T cell receptor (beta chain) was identified in a study of blood T cell repertoires in COVID-19. Study-wide background: Specimens from acute and convalescent COVID-19 originated in the United States, Italy and Spain. Nucleic acid was either cDNA or gDNA, and it came from T cells, B-cell-depleted T cells, or PBMCs.

Per the study methods: Counts of nucleated cells, estimated from reference gene primer amplification, were obtained. Using immunoSEQ multiplex PCR, the repertoire was profiled, and TCRdb retains in-frame clones only, with some absent. V, J and clone size are taken as reported in that table, and D and trimming were inferred from the DNA itself. The repertoire holds some 200,000 clones, with around nine tenths as singletons. This CDR3 region has 15 residues. The germline V gene has CDR1 SGHVS and CDR2 FQNEAQ. V trimming: 5 bases; J trimming: 5 bases; junction bases outside the gene matches: 6. The chain uses TRBV7-8 and TRBJ2-3; 11 bases fit TRBD2. The origin of this receptor is a man younger than 30 with active or convalescent COVID-19. Sequenced material: peripheral blood. The CDR3 region is CASSLSGGARDTQYF. The DNA for the CDR3 is TGTGCCAGCAGCCTTAGCGGGGGGGCCCGAGATACGCAGTATTTT.